This T cell receptor (beta chain) was documented in a study of T cell repertoires in cytomegalovirus infection. Turning to the study itself: Signatures in public TCR beta sequences pointed to both CMV infection and matching HLA type.

V was pared by 5 bases and J by 2 bases, with 11 bases of the junction left unmatched. Germline V gives CDR1 SGHTA, CDR2 FQGNSA. The CDR3 contains 16 residues. Using its own MiXCR run on the reads, TCRdb lists one record per CDR3 protein. This table holds approximately 390,000 distinct CDR3 sequences, just under 35% found once. This clonotype occurred a few times. Its matching antigen is unknown. This sequence was found in a human donor in good health (CMV status not recorded). Some clones in this sample may be carry-over from other donors' samples. V is TRBV7-2 and J is TRBJ2-7, with 8 bases matching TRBD2. Sample: cultured PBMCs, taken from culture after CMV antigen stimulation. CDR3: CASSIGLAGNAYEQYF. The CDR3 nucleotides are TGTGCCAGCAGCATTGGTTTAGCGGGGAACGCCTACGAGCAGTACTTC.